This T cell receptor (beta chain) stems from a study of cytomegalovirus exposure and HLA in healthy donors. The ends were cut back, 5 bases at V and 7 bases at J, with 12 bases in the middle. CDR1 and CDR2 from the germline V gene are SEHNR and FQNEAQ (reference sequence). CDR3 length equals 13 residues. Assay used: immunoSEQ multiplex PCR; TCRdb lists only in-frame clones, some missing. The sample includes tens of thousands of clones, approximately 94% of them seen just once. As to this clone: Its cognate antigen is unknown.

Whole-study results and caveats: Subsequent analysis revealed that first-cohort TCR clusters tended to co-occur in the 130 or so validation repertoires.

The donors were part of the validation cohort, which consisted of about 120 subjects and was separate from the first cohort of about 670 subjects. The chain has TRBV7-9 and TRBJ1-5; possible D gene TRBD1, 6 bases. The sequence was obtained from a woman between 18 and 29 years old in good health and CMV-seropositive. The sample taken for sequencing was PBMCs. The CDR3 is CASSGGGSQPQHF. Written as DNA, the CDR3 is TGTGCCAGCAGCGGGGGGGGCTCGCAGCCCCAGCATTTT.